Following are 20 T cell receptor beta chains from one sample sequenced in a study of neoadjuvant anti-PD-1 for oral cavity cancer. Time point described: after neoadjuvant nivolumab, at surgical resection. Profiled with immunoSEQ multiplex PCR; TCRdb holds only in-frame clones, not every one. The profile shows roughly 36,000 clones, over 30% of them singletons. The sequencing used tumor tissue, collected after nivolumab (anti-PD-1) treatment. These receptors were taken from a person aged 35-79 years with oral cavity squamous cell carcinoma.

This clone was recorded at least ten times. This rearrangement joins TRBV6-5 to TRBJ2-7, with TRBD2 matching 11 bases. J was trimmed by 1 base and V by 6 bases; bases with no gene match: 5. This CDR3 comprises 15 residues. Germline CDR1 reads MNHEY; CDR2 reads SVGAGI. The CDR3 loop is CASRPGLAGSYEQYF. The CDR3 DNA reads as TGTGCCAGCAGACCTGGACTAGCGGGTTCCTACGAGCAGTACTTC.

This clone was picked up a small number of times. The rearrangement links TRBV5-1 to TRBJ2-3; TRBD2 is a possible D gene (6 bases). Germline loops: CDR1 SGHRS, CDR2 YFSETQ. The CDR3 consists of 15 residues. V lost 2 bases to trimming and J lost 1 base, with 11 bases between them. CDR3 residues: CASSFHGGGTDTQYF. The DNA of the CDR3 is TGCGCCAGCAGCTTCCACGGGGGTGGCACAGATACGCAGTATTTT.

This clone is large. The chain employs TRBV6-1 and TRBJ2-7; 11 bases agree with TRBD2. V lost 6 bases, J lost 1 base, and 5 bases stayed unmatched. This CDR3 region has 15 residues. Germline V gene lookup returns CDR1 MNHNS and CDR2 SASEGT. In DNA form, the CDR3 reads TGTGCCAGCAGACCTGGACTAGCGGGTTCCTACGAGCAGTACTTC. Its translation: CASRPGLAGSYEQYF.

The V gene is TRBV7-2, the J gene TRBJ2-7; 10 bases map to TRBD1. The CDR3 runs 13 residues. Trimming removed 3 bases from V and 6 bases from J; junction bases left unmatched: 2. Germline V gene lookup returns CDR1 SGHTA and CDR2 FQGNSA. Here the CDR3 reads CASSFDRGREQYF. The CDR3 nucleotides are TGTGCCAGCAGCTTCGACAGGGGGCGCGAGCAGTACTTC.

This clone was picked up a small number of times. The V and J genes are TRBV7-2 and TRBJ2-7; D is possibly TRBD2 (5 bases). Trimming pared 4 bases from V and 7 bases from J, leaving 17 bases between. Germline V lookup: CDR1 SGHTA, CDR2 FQGNSA. The CDR3 is made up of 14 amino acids. CDR3 loop: CASSSIGIRGEQYF. The CDR3, as DNA: TGTGCCAGCAGCTCCATCGGGATTCGTGGGGAGCAGTACTTC.

On this clone: A read error is likely here: a far larger clone is one base away. The chain recombines TRBV5-1 with TRBJ2-7, with TRBD1 matching 8 bases. The CDR3 runs to 15 residues. Trimming cost V 4 bases and J 6 bases; bases outside gene matches: 12. Germline V gives CDR1 SGHRS, CDR2 YFSETQ. CDR3 bases: TGCGCCAGCAGCCCCAGGCAGGGGGCGTACTCCGAGCAGTACTTC. Protein product: CASSPRQGAYSEQYF.

The rearrangement uses TRBV7-9 and TRBJ2-5, with a weak D call TRBD2 (5 bases). Germline CDR1 is SEHNR and CDR2 is FQNEAQ (reference sequence). The CDR3 covers 14 residues. Trimming removed 5 bases at V and 4 bases at J, with 14 bases between. The CDR3 coding sequence is TGTGCCAGCAGCCACCCTACTAGTCCAGAGACCCAGTACTTC. The encoded protein is CASSHPTSPETQYF. The full variable domain, its missing parts supplied by reference TRBV7-9 and TRBJ2-5, is DTGVSQNPRHKITKRGQNVTFRCDPISEHNRLYWYRQTLGQGPEFLTYFQNEAQLEKSRLLSDRFSAERPKGSFSTLEIQRTEQGDSAMYLCASSHPTSPETQYFGPGTRLLVL.

The CDR3 loop reads CASTTESGANVLTF. As DNA, the CDR3 is TGCGCCTCTACGACTGAATCTGGGGCCAACGTCCTGACTTTC. The chain uses TRBV5-1 and TRBJ2-6; D not certain. CDR1 and CDR2 (germline): SGHRS, YFSETQ. Trimming left V 10 bases short and J 1 base short, with 12 bases between. The CDR3 loop spans 14 amino acids. Complete variable domain (other parts from reference TRBV5-1 and TRBJ2-6): KAGVTQTPRYLIKTRGQQVTLSCSPISGHRSVSWYQQTPGQGLQFLFEYFSETQRNKGNFPGRFSGRQFSNSRSEMNVSTLELGDSALYLCASTTESGANVLTFGAGSRLTVL.

The V gene is TRBV15, the J gene TRBJ2-3; D might be TRBD1 (6 bases). The CDR3 spans 16 residues. V was trimmed by 4 bases and J by 0 bases, leaving 14 bases between them. Germline V gene lookup returns CDR1 LNHNV and CDR2 YYDKDF (reference sequence). The CDR3 protein is CATSKGHSESTDTQYF. As DNA, the CDR3 is TGTGCCACCAGCAAGGGACATAGTGAAAGCACAGATACGCAGTATTTT.

The rearrangement links TRBV5-1 to TRBJ1-1; tentatively, D is TRBD1 (6 bases). This CDR3 region has 14 residues. Germline V gene sequence: CDR1 SGHRS, CDR2 YFSETQ. V lost 5 bases and J lost 5, with 16 bases in between. DNA for the CDR3: TGCGCCAGCAGTTTTACAGGGACGGGGACTGAAGCTTTCTTT. Residues: CASSFTGTGTEAFF.

The genes are TRBV10-3 and TRBJ2-1; D is possibly TRBD1 (5 bases). The ends were cut back, 6 bases at V and 3 bases at J, with 9 bases in the middle. Germline CDR1 is ENHRY and CDR2 is SYGVKD. The CDR3 runs to 13 residues. DNA for the CDR3: TGTGCCATCAGAGATACAGGCTACAATGAGCAGTTCTTC. Amino acid sequence: CAIRDTGYNEQFF.

This clone has more than one count but fewer than ten. The V call is TRBV27, the J call TRBJ2-7, with 7 bases that match TRBD2. Germline loops: CDR1 MNHEY, CDR2 SMNVEV (reference sequence). With 10 bases clipped from V and 3 bases from J, the junction kept 12 bases outside the gene matches. The CDR3 totals 14 residues. CDR3 in amino acids: CATRGSSGVYEQYF. DNA of the CDR3: TGTGCCACTAGAGGATCTAGCGGAGTCTACGAGCAGTACTTC.

The chain has TRBV30 and TRBJ2-5; D is unresolved. Germline values: CDR1 GTSNPN, CDR2 SVGIG (reference sequence). There are 14 residues in the CDR3. Trimming removed 0 bases at V and 1 base at J, with 9 bases between. The CDR3 here is CAWSVGRSQETQYF. The CDR3 region has the DNA TGTGCCTGGAGTGTGGGCCGGTCCCAAGAGACCCAGTACTTC.

This clone occurred many times. The J gene is TRBJ2-2, the V gene TRBV28; 8 nucleotides line up with TRBD2. V shed 2 bases, J shed 4 bases, and the junction held 3 bases outside the gene matches. Germline V gene lookup returns CDR1 MDHEN and CDR2 SYDVKM. This CDR3 has 15 amino acids. This chain's CDR3 is CASSLKLAATGELFF. The CDR3 nucleotides are TGTGCCAGCAGTTTAAAACTAGCGGCCACCGGGGAGCTGTTTTTT.

V and J are TRBV5-1 and TRBJ2-5; D perhaps matches TRBD2 (6 bases). CDR3 length: 12 residues. V lost 9 bases and J 2 bases, leaving 11 bases between the germline ends. Per the germline V gene, CDR1 is SGHRS and CDR2 is YFSETQ. CDR3 amino acids: CATGEPQETQYF. CDR3 in DNA: TGCGCCACGGGGGAACCGCAAGAGACCCAGTACTTC.

The chain combines TRBV29-1 with TRBJ1-3; D ambiguous. V lost 4 bases to trimming and J lost 4 bases, with 8 bases between them. Germline CDR1 SQVTM, CDR2 ANQGSEA. The CDR3 sequence is 12 residues long. CDR3 in DNA: TGCAGCGTTGGGGGAATGGGAAACACCATATATTTT. Translating gives CSVGGMGNTIYF.

The chain is built from TRBV20-1 and TRBJ2-3; no clear D. Germline CDR1 is DFQATT and CDR2 is SNEGSKA (reference sequence). Trimming took off 7 bases at V and 7 bases at J, with 9 bases between the two ends. CDR3 size: 10 residues. The DNA of the CDR3 is TGCAGTGTTGCCGATTATACGCAGTATTTT. Its protein is CSVADYTQYF.

This rearrangement joins TRBV9 to TRBJ2-7; TRBD1 or TRBD2 may be the D gene (5 bases each). Germline CDR1 SGDLS, CDR2 YYNGEE. V lost 2 bases and J 0 bases, leaving 9 bases between the germline ends. The CDR3 sequence is 14 residues long. CDR3 residues: CASSVRDGSYEQYF. The CDR3 DNA sequence: TGTGCCAGCAGCGTCCGGGACGGCTCCTACGAGCAGTACTTC.

V usage is TRBV11-3 and J usage is TRBJ2-1, with 9 positions matching TRBD2. Trimming at V came to 3 bases and at J to 9 bases, leaving 9 bases not matched to a gene. The CDR3 is 15 residues long. Germline CDR1 is SGHNT and CDR2 is YENEEA. The DNA of the CDR3 is TGTGCCAGCAGCTTCGGTCTAGCGGGACTGAGTGAGCAGTTCTTC. It translates to CASSFGLAGLSEQFF.

This clone was detected only a few times. The chain has TRBV6-6 and TRBJ1-2; D is possibly TRBD1 (5 bases). V lost 6 bases and J lost 4, with 15 bases in between. The CDR3 length is 14 residues. Germline loops: CDR1 MNHNY, CDR2 SVGAGI (reference sequence). DNA for the CDR3: TGTGCCAGCAGCCAAGGGGTGACGGTCTATGGCTACACCTTC. Amino acid sequence: CASSQGVTVYGYTF.